The clone carrying this TCR beta chain was picked up many times. Its antigen is unknown. This CDR3 is 15 amino acids long. Trimming removed 8 bases from V and 2 bases from J, with 16 bases in between. Germline V CDR1 and CDR2: MNHEY, SVGEGT. From RNA transcripts, TCR beta CDR3 regions were amplified. An initial round of RT-PCR targeting the TCR CDR3 relied on the HTBI primer set. TCRdb redid the calling of the multiplex PCR reads with MiXCR, one entry per CDR3 protein. The top ten hold around 7% of the sample, which has nearly 600,000 distinct CDR3 sequences, more than 13% seen once. These data originate in a study of T cells in Graves' hyperthyroidism and ophthalmopathy. Points from the study as a whole: Ophthalmopathy was model-predicted a median about six months pre-onset.

The clonotype originates from a woman aged 18-29 years with Graves' ophthalmopathy. The source material was blood. J is TRBJ1-5 and V is TRBV6-2 or TRBV6-3; D is possibly TRBD1 (6 bases). CDR3: CASSYPNRGNQPQHF. The CDR3 DNA follows: TGTGCCAGCTCGTACCCGAACAGGGGCAATCAGCCCCAGCATTTT.